This is a list of T cell receptor beta chains from one sample in a study of radiotherapy plus CTLA-4 blockade in lung cancer. Produced via immunoSEQ multiplex PCR; TCRdb's table is partial and in-frame only. Of under 100,000 clones listed, approximately 83% are singletons. The sample was peripheral blood, taken from a patient treated with radiotherapy plus ipilimumab. The receptor source for this set is a human donor with non-small cell lung cancer that progressed on radiotherapy plus ipilimumab. The CDR3 runs from the conserved cysteine through the conserved F or W. A D gene is named only where the DNA matches it firmly. Only part of the rows carry a size: once, few, many, or a class if the clone is expanded.

size: once
length: 15
J: TRBJ2-3
D: .
V: TRBV27
DNA: TGTGCCAGCAAGGGGTGGGGGTGGGTTGCAGATACGCAGTATTTT
CDR3: CASKGWGWVADTQYF

size: few
length: 15
J: TRBJ2-7
D: TRBD1
V: TRBV4-2
DNA: TGTGCCAGCAGCGAAAAACAGGGGGCGGTCTACGAGCAGTACTTC
CDR3: CASSEKQGAVYEQYF

size: .
length: 14
J: TRBJ1-5
D: .
V: TRBV7-2
DNA: TGTGCCAGCAGCTTAGAGACGGCTAATCAGCCCCAGCATTTT
CDR3: CASSLETANQPQHF

size: .
length: 17
J: TRBJ2-1
D: TRBD2
V: TRBV4-2
DNA: TGTGCCAGCAGCCAAGAGGGACTAGCGGTCACCTCCAATGAGCAGTTCTTC
CDR3: CASSQEGLAVTSNEQFF

size: .
length: 14
J: TRBJ1-1
D: .
V: TRBV5-5
DNA: TGTGCCAGCAGCTTGGTATTCACCGTCACTGAAGCTTTCTTT
CDR3: CASSLVFTVTEAFF

size: .
length: 15
J: TRBJ1-2
D: .
V: TRBV6-5
DNA: TGTGCCAGCAGATCGACAGCTTCGGGGGTTCATGGCTACACCTTC
CDR3: CASRSTASGVHGYTF

size: .
length: 19
J: TRBJ2-1
D: .
V: TRBV27
DNA: TGTGCCAGCAGCTTAGCGCCACCCCTAATTCTGTTGCGGGACAATGAGCAGTTCTTC
CDR3: CASSLAPPLILLRDNEQFF

size: .
length: 14
J: TRBJ1-1
D: .
V: TRBV6-5
DNA: TGTGCCAGCAGCAACGGGGGAGTGAACACTGAAGCTTTCTTT
CDR3: CASSNGGVNTEAFF

size: .
length: 12
J: TRBJ2-1
D: .
V: TRBV2
DNA: TGTGCCAGCAGTGTCCAGGGCTTTGAGCAGTTCTTC
CDR3: CASSVQGFEQFF

size: .
length: 16
J: TRBJ1-1
D: TRBD1
V: TRBV18
DNA: TGTGCCAGCCTCCCGGGACAGAGATACATGAACACTGAAGCTTTCTTT
CDR3: CASLPGQRYMNTEAFF

size: .
length: 22
J: TRBJ2-7
D: .
V: TRBV12-1
DNA: TGTGCCAGCAGCTTTGGGGATGGGCAGGCGATTGCTCTAGCGGGGGGTGTTTGCGAGCAGTACTTC
CDR3: CASSFGDGQAIALAGGVCEQYF

size: .
length: 15
J: TRBJ2-7
D: .
V: TRBV7-2
DNA: TGTGCCAGCAGCTCGTGGGTCGGACCAGCCTACGAGCAGTACTTC
CDR3: CASSSWVGPAYEQYF

size: .
length: 14
J: TRBJ1-4
D: TRBD1
V: TRBV10-3
DNA: TGTGCCATCAGATTGGACAGGGGGTCTGAAAAACTGTTTTTT
CDR3: CAIRLDRGSEKLFF

size: .
length: 14
J: TRBJ1-2
D: .
V: TRBV30
DNA: TGTGCCTGGAGTGCCCCGTACAGCTACTATGGCTACACCTTC
CDR3: CAWSAPYSYYGYTF

size: .
length: 14
J: TRBJ1-1
D: .
V: TRBV7-2
DNA: TGTGCCAGCAGCCGAGACCGAAGGGGCACTGAAGCTTTCTTT
CDR3: CASSRDRRGTEAFF

size: .
length: 15
J: TRBJ2-3
D: .
V: TRBV7-9
DNA: TGTGCCAGCAGCTTATCCTCCCTTAGCACAGATACGCAGTATTTT
CDR3: CASSLSSLSTDTQYF

size: .
length: 14
J: TRBJ1-5
D: .
V: TRBV9
DNA: TGTGCCAGCAGCGTAGGCCCGGAAATGCAGCCCCAGCATTTT
CDR3: CASSVGPEMQPQHF

size: .
length: 15
J: TRBJ2-2
D: TRBD1
V: TRBV6-5
DNA: TGTGCCAGCAGTCCCGGGACAGGGAACACCGGGGAGCTGTTTTTT
CDR3: CASSPGTGNTGELFF

size: .
length: 16
J: TRBJ1-1
D: .
V: TRBV23-1
DNA: TGCGCCAGCAGTCCAGCCACAGGGTTCGTAAACACTGAAGCTTTCTTT
CDR3: CASSPATGFVNTEAFF

size: .
length: 17
J: TRBJ2-6
D: TRBD1
V: TRBV11-1
DNA: TGTGCCAGCAGCCCGGGACAGGGGGCTTCTGGGGCCAACGTCCTGACTTTC
CDR3: CASSPGQGASGANVLTF

size: .
length: 16
J: TRBJ2-2
D: .
V: TRBV15
DNA: TGTGCCACCAGCAGAGATCCAGGGCTGAACACCGGGGAGCTGTTTTTT
CDR3: CATSRDPGLNTGELFF

size: .
length: 15
J: TRBJ2-1
D: TRBD2
V: TRBV7-6
DNA: TGTGCCAGCAGCCCAAGCGGGGGGGCTAACAATGAGCAGTTCTTC
CDR3: CASSPSGGANNEQFF

size: .
length: 13
J: TRBJ1-5
D: .
V: TRBV10-3
DNA: TGTGCCATCGGATCGGCTAGCAATCAGCCCCAGCATTTT
CDR3: CAIGSASNQPQHF

size: .
length: 17
J: TRBJ2-4
D: TRBD2
V: TRBV4-1
DNA: TGCGCCAGCAGCCAAGATTTCCTAGCGGGAGTAAGAAACATTCAGTACTTC
CDR3: CASSQDFLAGVRNIQYF

size: .
length: 13
J: TRBJ2-5
D: .
V: TRBV7-9
DNA: TGTGCCAGCAGTTCGACGGAACAAGAGACCCAGTACTTC
CDR3: CASSSTEQETQYF

size: .
length: 15
J: TRBJ1-5
D: TRBD1
V: TRBV6-5
DNA: TGTGCCAGCAACCTACAGGGGTCTAGCAATCAGCCCCAGCATTTT
CDR3: CASNLQGSSNQPQHF

size: .
length: 19
J: TRBJ2-2
D: .
V: TRBV2
DNA: TGTGCCAGCAGTGCGATAACCTCGAGGGCCAGATCGAACACCGGGGAGCTGCTTTTT
CDR3: CASSAITSRARSNTGELLF

size: .
length: 15
J: TRBJ2-7
D: .
V: TRBV5-1
DNA: TGCGCCAGCAGCTTAGGGGCAGGAGAGGGCTACGAGCAGTACTTC
CDR3: CASSLGAGEGYEQYF

size: .
length: 14
J: TRBJ2-7
D: TRBD2
V: TRBV30
DNA: TGTGCCTGGGCCCCAGGGCGGGAGGGCCTCGAGCAGTACTTC
CDR3: CAWAPGREGLEQYF

size: .
length: 14
J: TRBJ1-1
D: .
V: TRBV2
DNA: TGTGCCAGCAGTGAAGTGCGCCTGAACACTGAAGCTTTCTTT
CDR3: CASSEVRLNTEAFF

size: .
length: 13
J: TRBJ2-7
D: .
V: TRBV6-6
DNA: TGTGCCAGCAGTTACCCCGGTGTATACGAGCAGTACTTC
CDR3: CASSYPGVYEQYF

size: .
length: 14
J: TRBJ1-2
D: .
V: TRBV18
DNA: TGTGCCAGCTCACCGCAGGGAGTGGACTATGGCTACACCTTC
CDR3: CASSPQGVDYGYTF

size: .
length: 14
J: TRBJ2-1
D: .
V: TRBV11-3
DNA: TGTGCCAGCAGCTCACGGGGCTCCTACAATGAGCAGTTCTTC
CDR3: CASSSRGSYNEQFF

size: .
length: 14
J: TRBJ2-5
D: .
V: TRBV6-5
DNA: TGTGCCAGCAGACTTGGACTACCGCAAGAGACCCAGTACTTC
CDR3: CASRLGLPQETQYF

size: few
length: 15
J: TRBJ2-3
D: .
V: TRBV4-2
DNA: TGTGCCAGCAGCCAAGATTTGGGGGGGCCAGATACGCAGTATTTT
CDR3: CASSQDLGGPDTQYF